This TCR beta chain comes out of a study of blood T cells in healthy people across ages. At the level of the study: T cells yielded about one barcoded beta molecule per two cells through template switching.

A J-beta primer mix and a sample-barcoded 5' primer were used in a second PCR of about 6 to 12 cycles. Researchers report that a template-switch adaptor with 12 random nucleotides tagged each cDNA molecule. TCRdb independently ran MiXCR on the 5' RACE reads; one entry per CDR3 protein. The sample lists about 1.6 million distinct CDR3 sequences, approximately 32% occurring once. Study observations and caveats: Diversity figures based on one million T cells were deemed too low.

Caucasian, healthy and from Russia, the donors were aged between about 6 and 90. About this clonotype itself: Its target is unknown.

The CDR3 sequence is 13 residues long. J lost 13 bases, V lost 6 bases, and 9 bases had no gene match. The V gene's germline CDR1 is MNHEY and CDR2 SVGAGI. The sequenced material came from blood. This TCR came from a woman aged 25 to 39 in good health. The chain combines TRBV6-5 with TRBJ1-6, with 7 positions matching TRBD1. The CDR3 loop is CASRRDSSLPLHF. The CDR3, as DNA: TGTGCCAGCAGGCGGGACAGTTCTTTGCCCCTCCACTTT.